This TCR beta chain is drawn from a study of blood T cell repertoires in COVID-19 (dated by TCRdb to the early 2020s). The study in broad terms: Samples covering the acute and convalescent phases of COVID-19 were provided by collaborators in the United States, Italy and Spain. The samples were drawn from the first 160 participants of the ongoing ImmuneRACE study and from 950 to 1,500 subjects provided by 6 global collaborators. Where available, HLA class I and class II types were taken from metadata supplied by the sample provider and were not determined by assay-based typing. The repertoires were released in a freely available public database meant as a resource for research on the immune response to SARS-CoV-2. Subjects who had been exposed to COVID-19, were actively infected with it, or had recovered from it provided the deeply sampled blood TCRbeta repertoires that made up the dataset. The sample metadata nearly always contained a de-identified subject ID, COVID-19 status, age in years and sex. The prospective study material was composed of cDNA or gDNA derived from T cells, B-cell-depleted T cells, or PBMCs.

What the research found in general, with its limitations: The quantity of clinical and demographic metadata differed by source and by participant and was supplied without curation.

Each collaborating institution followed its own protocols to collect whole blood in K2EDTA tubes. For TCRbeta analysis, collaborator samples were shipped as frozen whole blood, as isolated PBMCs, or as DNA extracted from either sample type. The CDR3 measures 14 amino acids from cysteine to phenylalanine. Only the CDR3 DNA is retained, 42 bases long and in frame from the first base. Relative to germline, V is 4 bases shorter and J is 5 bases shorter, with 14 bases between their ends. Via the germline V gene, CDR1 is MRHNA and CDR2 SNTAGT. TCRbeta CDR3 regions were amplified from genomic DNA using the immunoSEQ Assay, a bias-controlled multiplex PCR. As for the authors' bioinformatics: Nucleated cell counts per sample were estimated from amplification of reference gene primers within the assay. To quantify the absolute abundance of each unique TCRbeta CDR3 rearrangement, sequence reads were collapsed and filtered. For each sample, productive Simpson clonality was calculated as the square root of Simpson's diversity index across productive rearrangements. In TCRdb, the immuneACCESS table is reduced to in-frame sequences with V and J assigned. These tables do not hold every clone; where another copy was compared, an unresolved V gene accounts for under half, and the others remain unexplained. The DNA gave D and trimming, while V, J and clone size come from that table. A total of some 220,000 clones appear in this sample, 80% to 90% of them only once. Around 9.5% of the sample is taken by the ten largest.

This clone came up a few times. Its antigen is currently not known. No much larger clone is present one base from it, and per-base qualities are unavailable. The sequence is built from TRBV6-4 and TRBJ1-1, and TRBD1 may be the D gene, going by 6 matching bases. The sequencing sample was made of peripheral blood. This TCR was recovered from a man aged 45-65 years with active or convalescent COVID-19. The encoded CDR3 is CASSGGGEETEAFF. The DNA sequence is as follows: TGTGCCAGCAGTGGAGGGGGGGAGGAGACTGAAGCTTTCTTT.